This T cell receptor (beta chain) was found in a study of OX40 agonist ivuxolimab in advanced cancers. Whole-study context: Mean age roughly 65 years, range about 23 to 85; 82.7% male. One hepatocellular carcinoma and a couple of cutaneous melanoma patients partially responded. Findings and limits, study-wide: Mean expanded clone counts were higher in CD8+ than CD4+ T cells. At 0.1 to 3.0 mg/kg and by week 6, clonal expansion occurred in CD4+ and CD8+ blood T cells.

The CDR3 runs to 15 residues. Trimming shortened V by 5 bases and J by 1 base, and 12 bases separated the two germline ends. Germline V CDR1 and CDR2: SNHLY, FYNNEI. Comment on this clone: Its antigen remains unknown.

Using immunoSEQ multiplex PCR, the repertoire was profiled, and TCRdb retains in-frame clones only, with some absent. Among more than 65,000 clones listed, around 88% were seen once. The sequencing used CD4+ or CD8+ T cells sorted from blood, collected in a trial of the OX40 agonist ivuxolimab. The V call is TRBV2, the J call TRBJ2-1; D uncertain. The origin of this receptor is an adult with an advanced solid tumor such as melanoma, head and neck, liver or kidney cancer. The CDR3 DNA reads as TGTGCCAGCAGTTCCGAGGAAGGGTCCTACAATGAGCAGTTCTTC. This encodes CASSSEEGSYNEQFF.